Listed below are T cell receptor beta chains from one sample, sequenced in a study of blood T cell repertoires in COVID-19. Assay used: immunoSEQ multiplex PCR; TCRdb lists only in-frame clones, some missing. Counted here are 320,000 or so clones, around 90% occurring once; the ten biggest clones make up about 5%. Sequenced sample: PBMCs or T cells enriched from blood (not recorded which). The receptors were gathered from a man in his 60s who had recovered from COVID-19. The CDR3 runs from the conserved cysteine through the conserved F or W. A D gene is named only where the DNA matches it firmly. The listing skips clone size in some rows; elsewhere it reads once, few, many or a size class.

d_call: TRBD2
j_call: TRBJ2-1
v_call: TRBV6-1
clone_size: .
cdr3_nt: TGTGCCAGCAGAGAAAGTAGCGGGTACTCCTACAATGAGCAGTTCTTC
cdr3_aa: CASRESSGYSYNEQFF

d_call: .
j_call: TRBJ1-2
v_call: TRBV7-8
clone_size: .
cdr3_nt: TGTGCCAGCAGCCCCCGCAGGGGAGCTAACTATGGCTACACCTTC
cdr3_aa: CASSPRRGANYGYTF

d_call: .
j_call: TRBJ2-1
v_call: TRBV5-1
clone_size: .
cdr3_nt: TGCGCCAGCAGCCCGCCGGGAGCCTACAATGAGCAGTTCTTC
cdr3_aa: CASSPPGAYNEQFF

d_call: .
j_call: TRBJ2-1
v_call: TRBV11-2
clone_size: .
cdr3_nt: TGTGCCAGCAGCTCCTTCGCGAGCTCCACCTACAATGAGCAGTTCTTC
cdr3_aa: CASSSFASSTYNEQFF

d_call: TRBD2
j_call: TRBJ2-3
v_call: TRBV6-2/TRBV6-3
clone_size: .
cdr3_nt: TGTGCCAGCAGTCGACTAGCAGGGCCAGATACGCAGTATTTT
cdr3_aa: CASSRLAGPDTQYF

d_call: .
j_call: TRBJ2-1
v_call: TRBV5-1
clone_size: .
cdr3_nt: TGCGCCAGCAGCTTGGCCTCAGAAGAGCAGTTCTTC
cdr3_aa: CASSLASEEQFF

d_call: .
j_call: TRBJ2-7
v_call: TRBV3-1/TRBV3-2
clone_size: once
cdr3_nt: TGTGCCAGCAGCCCCACGGGGGATGGCGAGCAGTACTTC
cdr3_aa: CASSPTGDGEQYF

d_call: .
j_call: TRBJ2-6
v_call: TRBV19
clone_size: .
cdr3_nt: TGTGCCAGTAGTTCCGCAGCGAGCTCTGGGGCCAACGTCCTGACTTTC
cdr3_aa: CASSSAASSGANVLTF

d_call: .
j_call: TRBJ1-1
v_call: TRBV24-1
clone_size: .
cdr3_nt: TGTGCCACCAGACATACAGGGAACACTGAAGCTTTCTTT
cdr3_aa: CATRHTGNTEAFF

d_call: .
j_call: TRBJ2-5
v_call: TRBV27
clone_size: once
cdr3_nt: TGTGCCAGCAGTCGAGACATGTACCAAGAGACCCAGTACTTC
cdr3_aa: CASSRDMYQETQYF

d_call: .
j_call: TRBJ1-1
v_call: TRBV14
clone_size: .
cdr3_nt: TGTGCCAGCGGGAAGACAGACAGGACTGAAGCTTTCTTT
cdr3_aa: CASGKTDRTEAFF

d_call: .
j_call: TRBJ2-2
v_call: TRBV14
clone_size: .
cdr3_nt: TGTGCCAGCAGCCAAGCAGTGAACACCGGGGAGCTGTTTTTT
cdr3_aa: CASSQAVNTGELFF

d_call: TRBD1
j_call: TRBJ2-7
v_call: TRBV19
clone_size: few
cdr3_nt: TGTGCCAGTAGCGCCGGGACAGGGGGCCGCGAGCAGTACTTC
cdr3_aa: CASSAGTGGREQYF

d_call: TRBD2
j_call: TRBJ2-3
v_call: TRBV11-2
clone_size: .
cdr3_nt: TGTGCCAGCAGCTTTCGAAGCGGGGCGGATGGTTCCACAGATACGCAGTATTTT
cdr3_aa: CASSFRSGADGSTDTQYF

d_call: .
j_call: TRBJ2-1
v_call: TRBV5-1
clone_size: .
cdr3_nt: TGCGCCAGCAAGGAGCGAGGCGGGAACTACAATGAGCAGTTCTTC
cdr3_aa: CASKERGGNYNEQFF

d_call: TRBD1
j_call: TRBJ1-1
v_call: TRBV5-6
clone_size: .
cdr3_nt: TGTGCCAGCAGCCTCAGACAGGGAAGGGGCGGTGAAGCTTTCTTT
cdr3_aa: CASSLRQGRGGEAFF

d_call: TRBD2
j_call: TRBJ2-1
v_call: TRBV4-1
clone_size: once
cdr3_nt: TGCGCCAGCAGCCAAGATGGGACTAAATGGAATGAGCAGTTCTTC
cdr3_aa: CASSQDGTKWNEQFF

d_call: .
j_call: TRBJ2-1
v_call: TRBV5-1
clone_size: once
cdr3_nt: TGCGCCAGCAGCACCCCTAGCGTCGGCTCCTACAATGAGCAGTTCTTC
cdr3_aa: CASSTPSVGSYNEQFF

d_call: .
j_call: TRBJ1-2
v_call: TRBV7-2
clone_size: .
cdr3_nt: TGTGCCAGCAGCCCCCGAGGGGGAACGGGTCAGAACTATGGCTACACCTTC
cdr3_aa: CASSPRGGTGQNYGYTF

d_call: TRBD2
j_call: TRBJ2-3
v_call: TRBV5-1
clone_size: .
cdr3_nt: TGCGCCAGCAGCTTGGCCGCTAGCGGGAGGGGCACAGATACGCAGTATTTT
cdr3_aa: CASSLAASGRGTDTQYF

d_call: .
j_call: TRBJ2-7
v_call: TRBV19
clone_size: .
cdr3_nt: TGTGCCAGTAGTTCACGGGACTCTACCTACGAGCAGTACTTC
cdr3_aa: CASSSRDSTYEQYF

d_call: TRBD2
j_call: TRBJ2-2
v_call: TRBV7-2
clone_size: .
cdr3_nt: TGTGCCAGCAGCTTCCTCCTAGCGGGAGGAGCCGGGGAGCTGTTTTTT
cdr3_aa: CASSFLLAGGAGELFF

d_call: TRBD1
j_call: TRBJ1-2
v_call: TRBV5-4
clone_size: .
cdr3_nt: TGTGCCAGCAGCTCGGACAGGTGGGACTATGGCTACACCTTC
cdr3_aa: CASSSDRWDYGYTF

d_call: TRBD2
j_call: TRBJ2-1
v_call: TRBV2
clone_size: .
cdr3_nt: TGTGCCAGCAGTGGGCGTCTGGGCGGGAGCTCCTACAATGAGCAGTTCTTC
cdr3_aa: CASSGRLGGSSYNEQFF

d_call: TRBD1
j_call: TRBJ1-4
v_call: TRBV7-2
clone_size: .
cdr3_nt: TGTGCCAGCAGCTATCGGACAGGGGCAACTAATGAAAAACTGTTTTTT
cdr3_aa: CASSYRTGATNEKLFF

d_call: .
j_call: TRBJ2-7
v_call: TRBV6-5
clone_size: .
cdr3_nt: TGTGCCAGCAGTTATCATTTGGCGGGGAGCTCCTACGAGCAGTACTTC
cdr3_aa: CASSYHLAGSSYEQYF

d_call: TRBD1
j_call: TRBJ2-1
v_call: TRBV5-1
clone_size: .
cdr3_nt: TGCGCCAGCAGCTTCGCGGGACAGGGAGACAATGAGCAGTTCTTC
cdr3_aa: CASSFAGQGDNEQFF

d_call: TRBD1
j_call: TRBJ2-2
v_call: TRBV19
clone_size: once
cdr3_nt: TGTGCCAGTAGTAATGACAGGGTCGGAAACACCGGGGAGCTGTTTTTT
cdr3_aa: CASSNDRVGNTGELFF

d_call: .
j_call: TRBJ1-3
v_call: TRBV3-1/TRBV3-2
clone_size: .
cdr3_nt: TGTGCCAGCAGCCAGGGACACTTATCTGGAAACACCATATATTTT
cdr3_aa: CASSQGHLSGNTIYF

d_call: .
j_call: TRBJ1-5
v_call: TRBV5-8
clone_size: .
cdr3_nt: TGTGCCAGCAGCTTGGGACAGGCGATACATCAGCCCCAGCATTTT
cdr3_aa: CASSLGQAIHQPQHF

d_call: .
j_call: TRBJ2-7
v_call: TRBV5-6
clone_size: .
cdr3_nt: TGTGCCAGCAGCCGTATCGGTGACTCCTACGAGCAGTACTTC
cdr3_aa: CASSRIGDSYEQYF

d_call: TRBD2
j_call: TRBJ2-7
v_call: TRBV9
clone_size: once
cdr3_nt: TGTGCCAGCAGCGTAGGGGGAGGGAGAAGCTACGAGCAGTACTTC
cdr3_aa: CASSVGGGRSYEQYF

d_call: .
j_call: TRBJ1-1
v_call: TRBV5-1
clone_size: .
cdr3_nt: TGCGCCAGCAGCTTGATAGGCGGCACTGAAGCTTTCTTT
cdr3_aa: CASSLIGGTEAFF

d_call: TRBD1
j_call: TRBJ1-1
v_call: TRBV5-1
clone_size: .
cdr3_nt: TGCGCCAGCAGCCACCGGGACAGGTGGATTAACACTGAAGCTTTCTTT
cdr3_aa: CASSHRDRWINTEAFF

d_call: .
j_call: TRBJ1-1
v_call: TRBV6-5
clone_size: .
cdr3_nt: TGTGCCAGCAGTCTTTACAGGGCCGGGAGGACTGAAGCTTTCTTT
cdr3_aa: CASSLYRAGRTEAFF

d_call: .
j_call: TRBJ2-1
v_call: TRBV2
clone_size: .
cdr3_nt: TGTGCCAGCATCCCACAGGAATCTTACAATGAGCAGTTCTTC
cdr3_aa: CASIPQESYNEQFF

d_call: .
j_call: TRBJ1-2
v_call: TRBV5-4
clone_size: few
cdr3_nt: TGTGCCAGCAGCCCGGAGCAGGGTGGAGTTATGGGCTATGGCTACACCTTC
cdr3_aa: CASSPEQGGVMGYGYTF

d_call: TRBD1
j_call: TRBJ2-7
v_call: TRBV28
clone_size: .
cdr3_nt: TGTGCCAGCAATACCATCCGGGACAGGGGAGTCGAGCAGTACTTC
cdr3_aa: CASNTIRDRGVEQYF

d_call: TRBD1
j_call: TRBJ2-7
v_call: TRBV10-1
clone_size: .
cdr3_nt: TGCGCCAGCAGTGAGGGGACAGGGTCCTACGAGCAGTACTTC
cdr3_aa: CASSEGTGSYEQYF

d_call: TRBD1
j_call: TRBJ2-2
v_call: TRBV5-1
clone_size: .
cdr3_nt: TGCGCCAGCAGCGCGGACAGGGTTAACGGGGAGCTGTTTTTT
cdr3_aa: CASSADRVNGELFF

d_call: .
j_call: TRBJ2-1
v_call: TRBV7-8
clone_size: .
cdr3_nt: TGTGCCAGCAGCCCTTGGGGTAGCGGAGACAATGAGCAGTTCTTC
cdr3_aa: CASSPWGSGDNEQFF

d_call: TRBD2
j_call: TRBJ2-1
v_call: TRBV14
clone_size: .
cdr3_nt: TGTGCCAGCAGCCCACTAGCGGGGGTTTACAATGAGCAGTTCTTC
cdr3_aa: CASSPLAGVYNEQFF

d_call: .
j_call: TRBJ2-7
v_call: TRBV19
clone_size: once
cdr3_nt: TGTGCCAGTAGTATTCTCGGCGGCGAGCAGTACTTC
cdr3_aa: CASSILGGEQYF

d_call: .
j_call: TRBJ1-4
v_call: TRBV19
clone_size: .
cdr3_nt: .
cdr3_aa: CASTPFSGSKNCFF

d_call: .
j_call: TRBJ1-1
v_call: TRBV5-5
clone_size: .
cdr3_nt: TGTGCCAGCAGCTCCCCGGGACAACAGAACACTGAAGCTTTCTTT
cdr3_aa: CASSSPGQQNTEAFF

d_call: TRBD1
j_call: TRBJ1-5
v_call: TRBV28
clone_size: few
cdr3_nt: TGTGCCAGCAGTTTTACCCAACTCCGGACAGGGAGGAATCAGCCCCAGCATTTT
cdr3_aa: CASSFTQLRTGRNQPQHF

d_call: .
j_call: TRBJ1-1
v_call: TRBV6-5
clone_size: .
cdr3_nt: TGTGCCAGCAGTTATAGGGGCGAGAACACTGAAGCTTTCTTT
cdr3_aa: CASSYRGENTEAFF

d_call: .
j_call: TRBJ1-2
v_call: TRBV5-1
clone_size: .
cdr3_nt: TGCGCCAGCAGCTTGGTTGGCAGCCCAGGGTATGGCTACACCTTC
cdr3_aa: CASSLVGSPGYGYTF

d_call: .
j_call: TRBJ2-5
v_call: TRBV5-1
clone_size: .
cdr3_nt: TGCGCCAGCAGCAGGAGGGACTCCGGGCTTTCAGAGACCCAGTACTTC
cdr3_aa: CASSRRDSGLSETQYF

d_call: .
j_call: TRBJ2-1
v_call: TRBV24-1
clone_size: .
cdr3_nt: TGTGCCACCAGTGATCCAAAACGGTCAGGGCGGATTTCCTACAATGAGCAGTTCTTC
cdr3_aa: CATSDPKRSGRISYNEQFF

d_call: .
j_call: TRBJ2-6
v_call: TRBV19
clone_size: .
cdr3_nt: TGTGCCAGTAGTGCGCTACAGAGCTCTGGGGCCAACGTCCTGACTTTC
cdr3_aa: CASSALQSSGANVLTF

d_call: TRBD1
j_call: TRBJ1-2
v_call: TRBV7-6
clone_size: .
cdr3_nt: TGTGCCAGCAGCTTAGCTAATCCGGGACAGGGTGGTGGCTACACCTTC
cdr3_aa: CASSLANPGQGGGYTF

d_call: .
j_call: TRBJ2-1
v_call: TRBV19
clone_size: .
cdr3_nt: TGTGCCAGTAGTATAGGGCCCTCCCCCTACAATGAGCAGTTCTTC
cdr3_aa: CASSIGPSPYNEQFF

d_call: TRBD1
j_call: TRBJ1-6
v_call: TRBV18
clone_size: .
cdr3_nt: TGTGCCAGCTCCCGCCGGGACAGTAGGAATTCACCCCTCCACTTT
cdr3_aa: CASSRRDSRNSPLHF